These 32 T cell receptor beta chains were all obtained from the same sample, sequenced in a study of control samples from healthy donors and cancer patients. TCRdb's copy holds only in-frame clones and misses some; the assay was immunoSEQ multiplex PCR. This sample has under 450,000 clones, with around nine tenths found just once. The specimen sequenced was PBMCs. The source of these receptors is a middle-aged man with head and neck cancer.

The V gene is TRBV27, the J gene TRBJ2-7; 7 bases match TRBD1. CDR3 length equals 15 residues. V gave up 4 bases and J gave up 5 bases; unmatched junction bases: 11. Germline V gene data show CDR1 as MNHEY and CDR2 as SMNVEV (reference sequence). As DNA, the CDR3 is TGTGCCAGCAGTTCACTACAGGGGAAGTTCCACGAGCAGTACTTC. Translation gives CASSSLQGKFHEQYF.

The V and J genes are TRBV28 and TRBJ2-1; D not resolved. The CDR3 loop spans 13 amino acids. The germline V gene has CDR1 MDHEN and CDR2 SYDVKM. Between the trimmed V and J ends, which lost 5 bases and 8 bases, there was a span of 13 bases. The DNA for the CDR3 is TGTGCCAGCAGTCCCGGCAGGAGCGATGAGCAGTTCTTC. Encoded protein: CASSPGRSDEQFF.

The V and J genes are TRBV3-1 (or the pseudogene TRBV3-2) and TRBJ2-1; D call uncertain. V gave up 4 bases and J gave up 6 bases, with 13 bases separating them. The V gene's germline CDR1 is LGHDT and CDR2 YNNKEL (reference sequence). The CDR3 contains 14 residues. DNA for the CDR3: TGTGCCAGCAGCCCAGACCGATTAGTCAATGAGCAGTTCTTC. Translated, it gives CASSPDRLVNEQFF.

This clone was seen only once. This chain connects TRBV4-1 to TRBJ2-7; D is possibly TRBD1 (5 bases). Trimming pared 1 base from V and 2 bases from J, leaving 12 bases between. Per germline, CDR1 MGHRA and CDR2 YSYEKL. CDR3 length: 15 amino acids. The CDR3 sequence: CASSQVSTGTYEQYF. In DNA form, the CDR3 reads TGCGCCAGCAGCCAAGTAAGCACAGGAACCTACGAGCAGTACTTC.

The chain has TRBV5-4 and TRBJ2-3; D ambiguous. V lost 5 bases, J lost 0 bases, and 10 bases lay in between. From germline, CDR1 is SGHNT and CDR2 YYREEE (reference sequence). The CDR3 spans 14 residues. The CDR3 here is CASSSATSTDTQYF. In DNA form, the CDR3 reads TGTGCCAGCAGTTCTGCGACCAGCACAGATACGCAGTATTTT.

V usage is TRBV9 and J usage is TRBJ2-1, with 10 bases aligning to TRBD1. The CDR3 is 14 residues long. V shed 1 base, J shed 7 bases, and the junction held 2 bases outside the gene matches. The germline CDR1 and CDR2 sequences are SGDLS and YYNGEE. CDR3: CASSVRTGGNEQFF. CDR3 in DNA: TGTGCCAGCAGCGTAAGGACAGGGGGTAATGAGCAGTTCTTC.

The chain carries TRBV5-5 and TRBJ1-4; no reliable D call. Trimming cost V 0 bases and J 4 bases, with 7 bases left between them. The CDR3 consists of 14 residues. Germline V lookup: CDR1 SGHKS, CDR2 YYEKEE (reference sequence). CDR3 DNA: TGTGCCAGCAGCTTGGGAGGGTTTAATGAAAAACTGTTTTTT. Translation gives CASSLGGFNEKLFF.

The chain links TRBV30 to TRBJ2-7; 9 nucleotides line up with TRBD1. The CDR3 length is 12 residues. Per the germline V gene, CDR1 is GTSNPN and CDR2 is SVGIG (reference sequence). V lost 8 bases, J lost 4 bases, and 6 bases stayed unmatched. The CDR3 region has the DNA TGTGCCGGGGGACAGGGTCAATACGAGCAGTACTTC. It encodes CAGGQGQYEQYF.

Concerning this clone: This sample includes further DNA sequences coding for the same CDR3. The chain couples TRBV30 to TRBJ1-1; D is unclear. V lost 1 base, J lost 1 base, and 4 bases lay in between. The CDR3 loop spans 12 amino acids. Germline CDR1 is GTSNPN and CDR2 is SVGIG (reference sequence). The CDR3, as DNA: TGTGCCTGGAGTGCCCCGAACACTGAAGCTTTCTTT. This encodes CAWSAPNTEAFF.

This clone has only one observation. The gene calls are TRBV7-8 and TRBJ1-1; D remains unclear. Trimming stripped 0 bases from V and 5 bases from J, with 7 bases between. Germline V gene lookup returns CDR1 SGHVS and CDR2 FQNEAQ. The CDR3 sequence is 13 residues long. CDR3 sequence: CASSLAPGTEAFF. CDR3 in DNA: TGTGCCAGCAGCTTAGCCCCAGGAACTGAAGCTTTCTTT.

This chain joins TRBV19 and TRBJ1-1; D gene uncertain. The CDR3 extends over 15 amino acids. Germline V gives CDR1 LNHDA, CDR2 SQIVND (reference sequence). Trimming pared 4 bases from V and 2 bases from J, leaving 14 bases between. DNA of the CDR3: TGTGCCAGTAGTACACACGTGGTAGGAAACACTGAAGCTTTCTTT. This codes for CASSTHVVGNTEAFF.

The rearrangement links TRBV6-2 or TRBV6-3 to TRBJ1-5, with D maybe TRBD1 (5 bases). V was pared by 5 bases and J by 4 bases, with 6 bases between. The CDR3 loop spans 12 amino acids. Germline CDR1 and CDR2: MNHEY and SVGEGT. As DNA, the CDR3 is TGTGCCAGCAGTCGGGGGAATCAGCCCCAGCATTTT. Amino acid sequence: CASSRGNQPQHF.

The chain couples TRBV20-1 to TRBJ2-1; 8 nucleotides agree with TRBD2. V lost 3 bases, J lost 6 bases, and 10 bases stayed unmatched. Per germline, CDR1 DFQATT and CDR2 SNEGSKA (reference sequence). The CDR3 runs 15 residues. Here the CDR3 DNA reads TGCAGTGCTAGTCAATCCAGCGGGGGAGTCAATGAGCAGTTCTTC. Its protein product is CSASQSSGGVNEQFF.

J is TRBJ2-2 and V is TRBV5-4; D ambiguous. The germline CDR1 and CDR2 sequences are SGHNT and YYREEE (reference sequence). The V gene lost 0 bases and the J gene lost 5 bases, with 5 bases spanning the gap. The CDR3 runs 13 residues. CDR3 in DNA: TGTGCCAGCAGCTTGGAACAGACCGGGGAGCTGTTTTTT. Translation: CASSLEQTGELFF. Filled out from reference TRBV5-4 and TRBJ2-2, the complete variable domain reads ETGVTQSPTHLIKTRGQQVTLRCSSQSGHNTVSWYQQALGQGPQFIFQYYREEENGRGNFPPRFSGLQFPNYSSELNVNALELDDSALYLCASSLEQTGELFFGEGSRLTVL.

This clone was observed a single time. The chain joins TRBV9 to TRBJ1-5, with unresolved D. CDR3 length equals 14 residues. V shed 0 bases and J shed 7 bases, with 11 bases lying between them. Germline CDR1 is SGDLS and CDR2 is YYNGEE. The CDR3 sequence: CASSVAWDAQPQHF. The DNA for the CDR3 is TGTGCCAGCAGCGTAGCTTGGGATGCCCAGCCCCAGCATTTT.

The chain has TRBV28 and TRBJ1-1, with D hard to call. The CDR3 spans 11 residues. Trimming pared 3 bases from V and 5 bases from J, leaving 4 bases between. Per the germline V gene, CDR1 is MDHEN and CDR2 is SYDVKM. The CDR3 protein is CASSFGTEAFF. CDR3 sequence (DNA): TGTGCCAGCAGTTTTGGAACTGAAGCTTTCTTT. Variable domain in full (rest from reference TRBV28 and TRBJ1-1): DVKVTQSSRYLVKRTGEKVFLECVQDMDHENMFWYRQDPGLGLRLIYFSYDVKMKEKGDIPEGYSVSREKKERFSLILESASTNQTSMYLCASSFGTEAFFGQGTRLTVV.

This chain connects TRBV30 to TRBJ2-2; D gene uncertain. The CDR3 runs to 12 residues. Per the germline V gene, CDR1 is GTSNPN and CDR2 is SVGIG (reference sequence). V was shortened by 0 bases and J by 8 bases, with 7 bases between the two germline ends. CDR3 loop: CAWSVLWGELFF. In nucleotides, the CDR3 is TGTGCCTGGAGTGTACTTTGGGGGGAGCTGTTTTTT.

The chain has TRBV19 and TRBJ1-2; 7 positions agree with TRBD1. V was clipped by 7 bases and J by 3 bases; unmatched bases: 11. The CDR3 sequence is 15 residues long. From germline, CDR1 is LNHDA and CDR2 SQIVND (reference sequence). The CDR3 protein is CASTTLRGLDYGYTF. CDR3 bases: TGTGCCAGTACCACCCTAAGGGGGCTGGACTATGGCTACACCTTC.

The chain is built from TRBV5-4 and TRBJ2-7; D remains unclear. Trimming took 0 bases from V and 0 from J, leaving 19 bases between them. This CDR3 has 18 amino acids. Per the germline V gene, CDR1 is SGHNT and CDR2 is YYREEE (reference sequence). The CDR3 DNA sequence: TGTGCCAGCAGCTTGGGGCTCTCGACGGGCCTAAGCTCCTACGAGCAGTACTTC. It is translated as CASSLGLSTGLSSYEQYF.

This clone was counted only a few times. V usage is TRBV29-1 and J usage is TRBJ2-7; 12 nucleotides match TRBD2. Germline values: CDR1 SQVTM, CDR2 ANQGSEA. V shed 7 bases, J shed 1 base, and the junction held 2 bases outside the gene matches. This CDR3 has 13 amino acids. CDR3: CSGGLAGSYEQYF. The DNA of the CDR3 is TGCAGCGGCGGACTAGCGGGATCCTACGAGCAGTACTTC.

This chain links TRBV27 with TRBJ2-7, with 12 bases lining up with TRBD2. Germline lookup yields CDR1 MNHEY and CDR2 SMNVEV (reference sequence). Trimming at V came to 4 bases and at J to 3 bases, leaving 4 bases not matched to a gene. This CDR3 has 15 residues. The CDR3 sequence: CASSSGLAGYYEQYF. DNA for the CDR3: TGTGCCAGCAGTTCAGGACTAGCGGGGTACTACGAGCAGTACTTC.

The chain joins TRBV6-5 to TRBJ1-2, with D uncertain. Germline V gives CDR1 MNHEY, CDR2 SVGAGI. V lost 2 bases and J lost 8, with 15 bases in between. CDR3 length equals 14 residues. The CDR3 nucleotides are TGTGCCAGCAGTTACGCCGCCGTACCCACGGGCTACACCTTC. Translating gives CASSYAAVPTGYTF.

As for this clone: Distinct nucleotide sequences in the sample also encode this CDR3. The CDR3 protein is CASSLDTQYF. CDR3 nucleotide sequence: TGTGCCAGCAGTTTAGATACGCAGTATTTT. The chain links TRBV28 to TRBJ2-3; the D is unclear. From germline, CDR1 is MDHEN and CDR2 SYDVKM. This CDR3 comprises 10 residues. The V end lost 2 bases, the J end lost 6 bases, and 0 bases lay between the germline ends.

The chain employs TRBV27 and TRBJ1-4; no clear D. Trimming pared 5 bases from V and 15 bases from J, leaving 16 bases between. The CDR3 has 12 residues. Germline CDR1 reads MNHEY; CDR2 reads SMNVEV (reference sequence). Written as DNA, the CDR3 is TGTGCCAGCAGTCCACGGACTACCCCATTGTTTTTT. As protein: CASSPRTTPLFF.

The genes are TRBV6-5 and TRBJ1-2; no clear D. The CDR3 totals 15 residues. Between the trimmed V and J ends, which lost 0 bases and 9 bases, there was a span of 17 bases. Germline CDR1 and CDR2: MNHEY and SVGAGI. The CDR3 DNA reads TGTGCCAGCAGTTACTCATCCGGGCCACCGGGAAGCTACACCTTC. Its protein is CASSYSSGPPGSYTF.

The chain uses TRBV10-3 and TRBJ2-7; D unclear. Germline-derived CDR1 and CDR2 are ENHRY and SYGVKD. Trimming stripped 4 bases from V and 0 bases from J, with 13 bases between. The CDR3 spans 15 residues. For the CDR3, the DNA is TGTGCCATCAGTGGTTACACCCTTCCCTCCTACGAGCAGTACTTC. This codes for CAISGYTLPSYEQYF.

The CDR3 spells CASSPRDRGARETQYF. The CDR3 DNA reads TGCGCCAGCAGCCCCCGGGACAGGGGCGCTAGGGAGACCCAGTACTTC. J is TRBJ2-5 and V is TRBV5-1; 10 bases agree with TRBD1. V gave up 4 bases and J gave up 5 bases; unmatched junction bases: 11. Germline values: CDR1 SGHRS, CDR2 YFSETQ. The CDR3 loop spans 16 amino acids.

The chain combines TRBV30 with TRBJ2-3; no firm D call. Looked up from germline, CDR1 is GTSNPN and CDR2 is SVGIG (reference sequence). The CDR3 runs 11 residues. The V end lost 7 bases, the J end lost 7 bases, and 12 bases lay between the germline ends. CDR3 loop: CAFIGFNTQYF. DNA for the CDR3: TGTGCCTTCATAGGGTTTAATACGCAGTATTTT.

CDR3 sequence (DNA): TGTGCCAGTAGCGCAGGACTAGCGGGAGTCTACGAGCAGTACTTC. Translating gives CASSAGLAGVYEQYF. V is TRBV19 and J is TRBJ2-7, with 13 bases that match TRBD2. There are 15 residues in the CDR3. Germline-derived CDR1 and CDR2 are LNHDA and SQIVND (reference sequence). J gave up 3 bases and V 6 bases, and 5 bases lay outside the gene matches.

The J gene is TRBJ1-1, the V gene TRBV25-1; TRBD1 might be the D (5 bases). Germline lookup yields CDR1 MGHDK and CDR2 SYGVNS. The V end was cut by 10 bases, the J end by 0 bases, with 12 bases between. This CDR3 comprises 13 residues. The CDR3 nucleotides are TGTGCCACCGGCGACAGATTGAACACTGAAGCTTTCTTT. Translated: CATGDRLNTEAFF.

This chain uses TRBV5-4 with TRBJ1-1, with D perhaps TRBD1 (6 bases). V gave up 1 base and J gave up 4 bases, with 11 bases separating them. The CDR3 is made up of 14 amino acids. From germline, CDR1 is SGHNT and CDR2 YYREEE (reference sequence). CDR3 protein: CASSLNRAGTEAFF. In nucleotides, the CDR3 is TGTGCCAGCAGCTTGAACAGGGCGGGCACTGAAGCTTTCTTT.

In the case of this clone: At one end, the junction sequence differs from germline, possibly due to a read error. V gene TRBV11-2 combines with J gene TRBJ2-5, with D unclear. This CDR3 region has 13 residues. Germline V lookup: CDR1 SGHAT, CDR2 FQNNGV. The CDR3 sequence: CASSLELRETQYF. The CDR3 DNA sequence: TGTGCCAGCAGCCTAGAACTCAGAGAGACCCAGTACTTC.